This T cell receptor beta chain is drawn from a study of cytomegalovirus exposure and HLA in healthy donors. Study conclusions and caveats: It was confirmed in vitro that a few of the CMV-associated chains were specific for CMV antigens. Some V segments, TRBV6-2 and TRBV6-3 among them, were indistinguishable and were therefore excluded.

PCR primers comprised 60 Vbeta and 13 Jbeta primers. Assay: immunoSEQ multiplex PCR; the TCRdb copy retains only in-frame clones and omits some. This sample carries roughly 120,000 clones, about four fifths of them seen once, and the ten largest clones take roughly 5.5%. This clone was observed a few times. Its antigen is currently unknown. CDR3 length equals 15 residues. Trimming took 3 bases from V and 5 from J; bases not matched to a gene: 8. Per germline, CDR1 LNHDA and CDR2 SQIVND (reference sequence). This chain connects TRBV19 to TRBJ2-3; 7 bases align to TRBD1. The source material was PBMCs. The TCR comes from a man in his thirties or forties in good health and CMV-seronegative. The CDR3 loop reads CASSMTLTGKDTQYF. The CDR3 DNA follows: TGTGCCAGTAGTATGACTTTGACAGGGAAAGATACGCAGTATTTT.